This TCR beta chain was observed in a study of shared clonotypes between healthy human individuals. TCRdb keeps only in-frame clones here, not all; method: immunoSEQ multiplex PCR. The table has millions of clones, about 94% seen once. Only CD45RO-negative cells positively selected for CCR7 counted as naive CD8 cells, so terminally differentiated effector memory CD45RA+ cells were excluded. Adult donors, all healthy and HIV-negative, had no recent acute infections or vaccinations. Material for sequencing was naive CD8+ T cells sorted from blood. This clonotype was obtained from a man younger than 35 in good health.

The CDR3 sequence: CAGATGYLTYEQYF. The CDR3 bases are TGTGCCGGCGCGACAGGATACCTTACCTACGAGCAGTACTTC. The genes are TRBV6-1 and TRBJ2-5; perhaps TRBD1 as D (6 bases). The DNA end is a closer match to TRBJ2-7, so the J assignment may be wrong. Germline CDR1 and CDR2: MNHNS and SASEGT. The CDR3 covers 14 residues.